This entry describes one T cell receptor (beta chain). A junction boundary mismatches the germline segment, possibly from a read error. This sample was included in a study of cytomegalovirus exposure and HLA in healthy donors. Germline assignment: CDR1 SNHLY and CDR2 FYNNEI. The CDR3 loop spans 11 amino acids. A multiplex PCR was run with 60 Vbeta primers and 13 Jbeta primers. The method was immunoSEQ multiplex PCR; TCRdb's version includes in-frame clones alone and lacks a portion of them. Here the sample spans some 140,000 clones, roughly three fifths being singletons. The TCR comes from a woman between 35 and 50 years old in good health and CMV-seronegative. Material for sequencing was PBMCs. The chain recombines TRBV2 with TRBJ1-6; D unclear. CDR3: CASYYDSPLHF. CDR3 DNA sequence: TGTGCCAGCTACTATGATTCACCCCTCCACTTT. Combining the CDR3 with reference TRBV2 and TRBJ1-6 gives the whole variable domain EPEVTQTPSHQVTQMGQEVILRCVPISNHLYFYWYRQILGQKVEFLVSFYNNEISEKSEIFDDQFSVERPDGSNFTLKIRSTKLEDSAMYFCASYYDSPLHFGNGTRLTVT.